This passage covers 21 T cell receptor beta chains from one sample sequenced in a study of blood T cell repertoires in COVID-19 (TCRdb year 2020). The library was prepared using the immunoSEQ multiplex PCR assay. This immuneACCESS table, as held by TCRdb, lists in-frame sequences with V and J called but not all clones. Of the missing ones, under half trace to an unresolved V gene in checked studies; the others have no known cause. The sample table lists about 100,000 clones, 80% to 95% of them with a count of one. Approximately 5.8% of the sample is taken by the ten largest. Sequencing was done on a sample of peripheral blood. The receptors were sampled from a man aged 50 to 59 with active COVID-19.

The CDR3, as DNA: TGTGCCAGCAGTTACGGCGCGGGGGAGGGCACAGATACGCAGTATTTT. The encoded protein is CASSYGAGEGTDTQYF. The rearrangement uses TRBV6-6 and TRBJ2-3; 7 nucleotides match TRBD2. The CDR3 covers 16 residues. J lost 1 base, V lost 2 bases, and 6 bases had no gene match. Per the germline V gene, CDR1 is MNHNY and CDR2 is SVGAGI (reference sequence).

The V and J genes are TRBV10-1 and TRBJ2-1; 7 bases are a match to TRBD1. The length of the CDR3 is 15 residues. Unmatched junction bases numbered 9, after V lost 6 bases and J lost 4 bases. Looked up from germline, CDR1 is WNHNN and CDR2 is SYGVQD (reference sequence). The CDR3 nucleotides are TGCGCCAGCAGCGCCGGGACAGAGACGTACAATGAGCAGTTCTTC. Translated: CASSAGTETYNEQFF.

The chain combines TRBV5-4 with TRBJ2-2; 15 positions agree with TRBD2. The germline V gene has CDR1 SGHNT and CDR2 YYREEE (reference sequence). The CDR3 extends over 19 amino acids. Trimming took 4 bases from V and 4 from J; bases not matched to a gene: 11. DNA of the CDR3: TGTGCCAGCAGCCTAGGGACTAGCGGGAGGAGTTGGGGCACCGGGGAGCTGTTTTTT. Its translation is CASSLGTSGRSWGTGELFF. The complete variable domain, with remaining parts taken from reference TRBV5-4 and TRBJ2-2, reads ETGVTQSPTHLIKTRGQQVTLRCSSQSGHNTVSWYQQALGQGPQFIFQYYREEENGRGNFPPRFSGLQFPNYSSELNVNALELDDSALYLCASSLGTSGRSWGTGELFFGEGSRLTVL.

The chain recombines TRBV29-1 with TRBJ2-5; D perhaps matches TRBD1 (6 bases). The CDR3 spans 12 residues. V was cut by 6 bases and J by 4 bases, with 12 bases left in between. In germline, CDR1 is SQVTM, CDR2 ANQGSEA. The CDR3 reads CSVRDTGETQYF. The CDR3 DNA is TGCAGCGTCCGGGACACTGGAGAGACCCAGTACTTC.

The CDR3 protein is CATSPGTGDYNEQFF. CDR3 bases: TGTGCCACCAGTCCCGGGACAGGGGATTACAATGAGCAGTTCTTC. V gene TRBV24-1 combines with J gene TRBJ2-1; 10 bases are shared with TRBD1. This CDR3 comprises 15 residues. The germline CDR1 and CDR2 sequences are KGHDR and SFDVKD. With 6 bases clipped from V and 4 bases from J, the junction kept 5 bases outside the gene matches.

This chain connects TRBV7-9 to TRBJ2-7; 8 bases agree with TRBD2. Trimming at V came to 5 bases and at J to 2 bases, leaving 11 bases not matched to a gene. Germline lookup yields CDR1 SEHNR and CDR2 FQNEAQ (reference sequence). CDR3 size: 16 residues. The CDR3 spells CASSHGASGPTYEQYF. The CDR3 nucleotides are TGTGCCAGCAGCCACGGGGCTAGCGGGCCGACCTACGAGCAGTACTTC.

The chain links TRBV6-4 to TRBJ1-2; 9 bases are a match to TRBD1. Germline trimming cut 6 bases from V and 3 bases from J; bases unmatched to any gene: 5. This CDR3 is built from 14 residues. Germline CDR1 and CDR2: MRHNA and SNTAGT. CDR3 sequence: CASSRDRVDYGYTF. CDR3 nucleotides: TGTGCCAGCAGCCGGGACAGGGTCGACTATGGCTACACCTTC.

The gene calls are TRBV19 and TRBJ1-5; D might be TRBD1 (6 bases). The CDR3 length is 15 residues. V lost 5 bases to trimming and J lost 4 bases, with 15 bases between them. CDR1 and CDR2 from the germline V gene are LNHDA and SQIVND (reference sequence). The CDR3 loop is CASSAGQLLNQPQHF. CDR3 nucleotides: TGTGCCAGTAGTGCCGGACAGCTGTTGAATCAGCCCCAGCATTTT.

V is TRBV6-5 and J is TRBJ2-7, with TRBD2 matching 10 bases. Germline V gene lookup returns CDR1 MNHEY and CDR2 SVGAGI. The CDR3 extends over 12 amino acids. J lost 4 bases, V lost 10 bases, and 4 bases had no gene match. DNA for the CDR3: TGTGCCACCACTAGCGGGGCTTACGAGCAGTACTTC. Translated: CATTSGAYEQYF.

This CDR3 is CAWSGQRQWGANVLTF. CDR3 sequence (DNA): TGTGCCTGGTCGGGACAGAGGCAGTGGGGGGCCAACGTCCTGACTTTC. The rearrangement uses TRBV30 and TRBJ2-6; 7 positions agree with TRBD1. This CDR3 region has 16 residues. V gave up 5 bases and J gave up 4 bases; unmatched junction bases: 11. Germline assignment: CDR1 GTSNPN and CDR2 SVGIG (reference sequence).

This chain's CDR3 is CASSPYDMNYGYTF. The CDR3 bases are TGTGCCAGCAGCCCATATGACATGAACTATGGCTACACCTTC. The chain couples TRBV5-6 to TRBJ1-2, with D hard to call. From germline, CDR1 is SGHDT and CDR2 YYEEEE. CDR3 size: 14 residues. The ends were cut back, 4 bases at V and 2 bases at J, with 12 bases in the middle. Supplemented by reference TRBV5-6 and TRBJ1-2, the full variable domain reads DAGVTQSPTHLIKTRGQQVTLRCSPKSGHDTVSWYQQALGQGPQFIFQYYEEEERQRGNFPDRFSGHQFPNYSSELNVNALLLGDSALYLCASSPYDMNYGYTFGSGTRLTVV.

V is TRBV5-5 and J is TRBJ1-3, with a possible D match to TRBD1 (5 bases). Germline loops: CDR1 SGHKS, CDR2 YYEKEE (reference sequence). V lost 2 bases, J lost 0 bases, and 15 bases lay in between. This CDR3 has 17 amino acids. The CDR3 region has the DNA TGTGCCAGCAGCTTTACCCCGACAGAACTCTCTGGAAACACCATATATTTT. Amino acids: CASSFTPTELSGNTIYF.

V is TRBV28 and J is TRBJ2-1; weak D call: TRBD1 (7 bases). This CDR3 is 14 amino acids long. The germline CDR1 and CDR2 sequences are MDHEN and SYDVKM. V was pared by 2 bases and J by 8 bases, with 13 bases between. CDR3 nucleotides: TGTGCCAGCAGTTTAGGAGCAGGGGGGTATGAGCAGTTCTTC. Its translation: CASSLGAGGYEQFF.

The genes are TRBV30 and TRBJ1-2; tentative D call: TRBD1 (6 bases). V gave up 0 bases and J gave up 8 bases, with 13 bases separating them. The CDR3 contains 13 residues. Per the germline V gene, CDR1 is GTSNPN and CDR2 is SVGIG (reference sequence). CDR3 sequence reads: CAWSVVGGSGYTF. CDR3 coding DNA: TGTGCCTGGAGTGTAGTTGGGGGCTCAGGCTACACCTTC.

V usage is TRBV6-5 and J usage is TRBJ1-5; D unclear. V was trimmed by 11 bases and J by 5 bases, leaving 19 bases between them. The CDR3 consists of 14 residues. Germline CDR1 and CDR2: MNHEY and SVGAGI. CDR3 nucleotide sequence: TGTGCCTCCCGCCGTATGTCAGTTGATCAGCCCCAGCATTTT. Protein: CASRRMSVDQPQHF.

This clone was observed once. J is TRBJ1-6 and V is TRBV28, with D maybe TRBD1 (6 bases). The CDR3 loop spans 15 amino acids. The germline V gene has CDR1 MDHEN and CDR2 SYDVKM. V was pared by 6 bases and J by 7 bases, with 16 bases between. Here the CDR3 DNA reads TGTGCCAGCAGCTCTCCGGGACAAACAAATTCACCCCTCCACTTT. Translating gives CASSSPGQTNSPLHF.

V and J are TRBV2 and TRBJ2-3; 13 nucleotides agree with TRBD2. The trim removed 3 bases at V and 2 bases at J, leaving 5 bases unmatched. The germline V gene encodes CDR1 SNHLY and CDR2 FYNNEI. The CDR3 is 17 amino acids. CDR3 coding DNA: TGTGCCAGCAGTGATGGACTAGCGGGAGTTACCACAGATACGCAGTATTTT. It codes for CASSDGLAGVTTDTQYF.

CDR3: CASSYSKGGDSPLHF. CDR3 nucleotide sequence: TGTGCCAGCAGTTACTCGAAGGGAGGGGATTCACCCCTCCACTTT. V and J are TRBV6-5 and TRBJ1-6; D is perhaps TRBD1 (5 bases). The V and J ends lost 0 bases and 8 bases respectively, with 11 bases between them. Germline V gives CDR1 MNHEY, CDR2 SVGAGI. CDR3 length equals 15 residues.

This chain's CDR3 is CASIRMTRDGYTF. CDR3 sequence (DNA): TGTGCCAGCATCCGTATGACCAGGGATGGCTACACCTTC. J is TRBJ1-2 and V is TRBV7-9; perhaps TRBD1 as D (5 bases). CDR1 is SEHNR, CDR2 FQNEAQ, per germline (reference sequence). The CDR3 contains 13 residues. The ends were cut back, 7 bases at V and 6 bases at J, with 15 bases in the middle.

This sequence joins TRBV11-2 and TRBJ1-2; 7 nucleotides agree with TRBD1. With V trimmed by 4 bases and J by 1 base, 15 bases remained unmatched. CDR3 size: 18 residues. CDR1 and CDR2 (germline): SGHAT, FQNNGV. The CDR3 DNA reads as TGTGCCAGCAGCTCTATCCGGGACAGAAAAAACTTTAACTATGGCTACACCTTC. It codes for CASSSIRDRKNFNYGYTF.

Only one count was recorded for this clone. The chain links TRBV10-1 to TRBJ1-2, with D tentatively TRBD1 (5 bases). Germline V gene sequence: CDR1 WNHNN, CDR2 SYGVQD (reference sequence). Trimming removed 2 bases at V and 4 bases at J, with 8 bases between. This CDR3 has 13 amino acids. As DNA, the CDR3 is TGCGCCAGCAGTGAGCAGGGTAGCTATGGCTACACCTTC. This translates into CASSEQGSYGYTF.